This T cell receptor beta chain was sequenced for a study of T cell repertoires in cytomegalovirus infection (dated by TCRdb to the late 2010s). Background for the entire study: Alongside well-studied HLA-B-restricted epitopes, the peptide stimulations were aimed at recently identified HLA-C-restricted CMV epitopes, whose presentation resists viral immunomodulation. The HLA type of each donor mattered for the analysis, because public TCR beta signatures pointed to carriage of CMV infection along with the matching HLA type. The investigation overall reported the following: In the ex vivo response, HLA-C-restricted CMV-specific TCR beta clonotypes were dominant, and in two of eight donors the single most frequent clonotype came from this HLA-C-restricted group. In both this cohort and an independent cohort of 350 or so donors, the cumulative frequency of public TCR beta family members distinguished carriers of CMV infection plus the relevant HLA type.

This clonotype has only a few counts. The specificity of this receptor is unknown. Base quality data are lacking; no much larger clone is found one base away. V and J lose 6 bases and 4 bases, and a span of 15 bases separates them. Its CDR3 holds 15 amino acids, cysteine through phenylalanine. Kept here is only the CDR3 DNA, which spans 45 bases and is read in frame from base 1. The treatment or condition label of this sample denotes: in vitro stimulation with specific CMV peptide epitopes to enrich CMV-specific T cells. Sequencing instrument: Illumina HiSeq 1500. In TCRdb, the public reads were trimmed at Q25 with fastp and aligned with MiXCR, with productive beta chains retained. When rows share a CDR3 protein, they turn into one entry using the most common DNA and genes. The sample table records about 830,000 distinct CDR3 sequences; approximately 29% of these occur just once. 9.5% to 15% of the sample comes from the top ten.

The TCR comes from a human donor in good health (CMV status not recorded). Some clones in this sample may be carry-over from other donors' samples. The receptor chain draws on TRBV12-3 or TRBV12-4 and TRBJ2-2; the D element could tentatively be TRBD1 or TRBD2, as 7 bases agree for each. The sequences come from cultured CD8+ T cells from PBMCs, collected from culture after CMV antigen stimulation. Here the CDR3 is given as CASSPGEGATGELFF. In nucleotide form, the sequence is TGTGCCAGCAGCCCTGGGGAGGGGGCCACCGGGGAGCTGTTTTTT.